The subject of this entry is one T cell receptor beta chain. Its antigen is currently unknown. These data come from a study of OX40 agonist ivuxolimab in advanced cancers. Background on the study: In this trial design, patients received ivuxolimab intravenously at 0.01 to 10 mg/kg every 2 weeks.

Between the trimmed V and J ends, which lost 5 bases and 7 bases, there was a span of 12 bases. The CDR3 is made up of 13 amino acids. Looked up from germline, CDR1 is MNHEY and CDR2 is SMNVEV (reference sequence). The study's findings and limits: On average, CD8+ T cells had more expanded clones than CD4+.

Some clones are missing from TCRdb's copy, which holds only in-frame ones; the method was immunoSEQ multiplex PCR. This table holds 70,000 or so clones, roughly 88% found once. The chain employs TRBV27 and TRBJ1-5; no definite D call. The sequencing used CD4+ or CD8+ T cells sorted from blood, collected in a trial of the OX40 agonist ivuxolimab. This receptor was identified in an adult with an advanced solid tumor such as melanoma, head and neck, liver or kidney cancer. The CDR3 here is CASSTYYSQPQHF. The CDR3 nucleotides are TGTGCCAGCAGTACCTATTATAGCCAGCCCCAGCATTTT.